The clone carrying this T cell receptor beta chain was counted many times. It was with unique molecular identifiers that the TCRbeta library was prepared. From the PCR reads, TCRdb called clonotypes with MiXCR, one entry per CDR3 protein. Among 150,000 to 200,000 distinct CDR3 sequences listed, roughly 7.5% were seen once. This record belongs to a study of T-cell reconstitution after alpha-beta-depleted transplantation in children. In germline, CDR1 is DFQATT, CDR2 SNEGSKA (reference sequence). The CDR3 loop spans 13 amino acids. Trimming took 6 bases from V and 4 from J, leaving 15 bases between them.

The TCR comes from a human donor who donated a stem cell graft to a child with Wiskott-Aldrich syndrome. The chain links TRBV20-1 to TRBJ1-2, with D hard to call. The sample here was PBMCs from the stem cell graft donor, taken from the stem cell graft. The CDR3: CSATGVIIYGYTF. The CDR3 coding sequence is TGCAGTGCCACCGGAGTAATCATCTATGGCTACACCTTC.